The 19 T cell receptor beta chains presented below share a single source sample, sequenced in a study of blood T cell repertoires in COVID-19. The assay was immunoSEQ multiplex PCR, and TCRdb's table has in-frame clones only and misses some. The sample gives some 170,000 clones, about four fifths of which show up once; approximately 11% is in the top ten. The specimen sequenced was peripheral blood. The source of these receptors is a woman between 40 and 50 years old with COVID-19, enrolled during active disease.

This clone was seen only once. This chain uses TRBV29-1 with TRBJ2-2; a weak D match, TRBD1 (6 bases). The CDR3 has 13 residues. The V end was cut by 6 bases, the J end by 6 bases, with 14 bases between. Germline V lookup: CDR1 SQVTM, CDR2 ANQGSEA. This chain's CDR3 is CSVATQGSGELFF. CDR3 sequence (DNA): TGCAGCGTGGCTACTCAGGGGTCCGGGGAGCTGTTTTTT.

This clone was detected only once. The V call is TRBV6-5, the J call TRBJ2-3; perhaps TRBD1 as D (5 bases). The V end was cut by 7 bases, the J end by 2 bases, with 10 bases between. The CDR3 sequence is 13 residues long. Germline CDR1 MNHEY, CDR2 SVGAGI. DNA for the CDR3: TGTGCCAGCATCAGGGATTACACAGATACGCAGTATTTT. Its protein is CASIRDYTDTQYF.

This clone was counted a few times. The chain has TRBV27 and TRBJ1-5; 9 nucleotides align to TRBD1. V trimming: 3 bases; J trimming: 7 bases; junction bases outside the gene matches: 4. The CDR3 contains 14 residues. The germline V gene encodes CDR1 MNHEY and CDR2 SMNVEV (reference sequence). The CDR3 protein is CASSFTGGPQPQHF. CDR3 sequence (DNA): TGTGCCAGCAGTTTCACAGGGGGCCCGCAGCCCCAGCATTTT.

This clone occurred once. The J gene is TRBJ1-5, the V gene TRBV7-9, with TRBD1 matching over 7 bases. Germline V gene lookup returns CDR1 SEHNR and CDR2 FQNEAQ (reference sequence). The V gene end was trimmed by 0 bases and the J gene end by 2 bases; junction bases not matched to a gene: 1. The CDR3 covers 15 residues. The CDR3 protein is CASSLAGTGNQPQHF. The CDR3 region has the DNA TGTGCCAGCAGCTTAGCCGGGACAGGCAATCAGCCCCAGCATTTT.

The V call is TRBV9, the J call TRBJ2-3; 8 bases match TRBD2. The CDR3 extends over 15 amino acids. With 2 bases clipped from V and 3 bases from J, the junction kept 5 bases outside the gene matches. Germline CDR1 and CDR2: SGDLS and YYNGEE. CDR3 protein: CASSVQIAGTDTQYF. The CDR3, as DNA: TGTGCCAGCAGCGTCCAAATAGCGGGAACAGATACGCAGTATTTT.

The V call is TRBV11-2, the J call TRBJ2-3; D possibly corresponds to TRBD2 (5 bases). Germline CDR1 and CDR2: SGHAT and FQNNGV. The CDR3 extends over 17 amino acids. V was shortened by 3 bases and J by 3 bases, with 19 bases between the two germline ends. CDR3 sequence (DNA): TGTGCCAGCAGCTTCCGAGGGATCCGTCGAGGTACAGATACGCAGTATTTT. It specifies CASSFRGIRRGTDTQYF.

The chain joins TRBV15 to TRBJ2-1, with a tentative D call TRBD2 (7 bases). The CDR3 runs 14 residues. Trimming took 5 bases from V and 6 from J, leaving 14 bases between them. Germline-derived CDR1 and CDR2 are LNHNV and YYDKDF (reference sequence). The CDR3 nucleotides are TGTGCCACCAGCGGGGGGGCGATTCTCAATGAGCAGTTCTTC. This gives the protein CATSGGAILNEQFF. Using reference TRBV15 and TRBJ2-1 for the parts outside the CDR3, the full variable domain is DAMVIQNPRYQVTQFGKPVTLSCSQTLNHNVMYWYQQKSSQAPKLLFHYYDKDFNNEADTPDNFQSRRPNTSFCFLDIRSPGLGDTAMYLCATSGGAILNEQFFGPGTRLTVL.

This chain connects TRBV30 to TRBJ2-2; TRBD1 aligns across 8 bases. Germline CDR1 is GTSNPN and CDR2 is SVGIG (reference sequence). V gave up 5 bases and J gave up 6 bases; unmatched junction bases: 20. The CDR3 is made up of 18 amino acids. The CDR3 is CAWQPLTGASRLAGELFF. The DNA for the CDR3 is TGTGCCTGGCAACCTCTGACAGGGGCCTCACGCCTAGCCGGGGAGCTGTTTTTT.

CDR3 amino acids: CASSPGLRNTEAFF. The DNA of the CDR3 is TGTGCCAGCAGTCCGGGACTCCGGAACACTGAAGCTTTCTTT. V gene TRBV27 combines with J gene TRBJ1-1, with D perhaps matching TRBD1 (5 bases). Looked up from germline, CDR1 is MNHEY and CDR2 is SMNVEV (reference sequence). V was shortened by 5 bases and J by 1 base, with 11 bases between the two germline ends. The CDR3 is made up of 14 amino acids.

This chain connects TRBV3-1 (or the pseudogene TRBV3-2) to TRBJ2-7; D might be TRBD2 (6 bases). Deletions cut 0 bases from V and 3 bases from J, with 15 bases between. This CDR3 is 16 amino acids long. Germline-derived CDR1 and CDR2 are LGHDT and YNNKEL (reference sequence). In DNA, the CDR3 is TGTGCCAGCAGCCAAGACGCGCGCAGGGACTTCTACGAGCAGTACGTC. It translates to CASSQDARRDFYEQYV.

This clone was found once. The genes are TRBV5-6 and TRBJ1-4; TRBD1 is a possible D gene (5 bases). The V gene's germline CDR1 is SGHDT and CDR2 YYEEEE. The CDR3 loop spans 14 amino acids. Trimming shortened V by 4 bases and J by 5 bases, and 12 bases separated the two germline ends. CDR3 residues: CASSVRAGNEKLFF. The CDR3 coding sequence is TGTGCCAGCAGCGTCAGGGCGGGAAATGAAAAACTGTTTTTT.

The chain uses TRBV11-2 and TRBJ2-3; 7 nucleotides match TRBD2. With 4 bases clipped from V and 4 bases from J, the junction kept 8 bases outside the gene matches. The germline V gene has CDR1 SGHAT and CDR2 FQNNGV. There are 15 residues in the CDR3. The CDR3 region is CASSSVTGRADTQYF. As DNA, the CDR3 is TGTGCCAGCAGCTCCGTGACGGGGAGGGCAGATACGCAGTATTTT.

The chain is built from TRBV5-1 and TRBJ1-2; TRBD1 aligns across 8 bases. This CDR3 comprises 16 residues. Per germline, CDR1 SGHRS and CDR2 YFSETQ. V shed 4 bases and J 2 bases; nucleotides not matched to a gene: 10. The CDR3 region has the DNA TGCGCCAGCAGCCCACGGACAGGGCCCCTGAACTATGGCTACACCTTC. The encoded protein is CASSPRTGPLNYGYTF.

The chain carries TRBV28 and TRBJ2-7, with D maybe TRBD1 (6 bases). Per germline, CDR1 MDHEN and CDR2 SYDVKM. The CDR3 runs to 12 residues. V lost 9 bases and J 1 base, leaving 10 bases between the germline ends. CDR3 DNA sequence: TGTGCCAGTAAGGGGGAATCCTACGAGCAGTACTTC. Protein: CASKGESYEQYF.

The chain is built from TRBV5-4 and TRBJ2-1; no firm D call. V lost 3 bases to trimming and J lost 8 bases, with 12 bases between them. CDR1 SGHNT and CDR2 YYREEE come from the germline V gene (reference sequence). The CDR3 loop spans 13 amino acids. CDR3 residues: CASSSPGYDEQFF. The CDR3, as DNA: TGTGCCAGCAGCTCCCCAGGTTACGATGAGCAGTTCTTC.

This clone was seen a single time. The gene calls are TRBV14 and TRBJ2-6, with D possibly matching TRBD1 (5 bases). The CDR3 runs to 15 residues. The V gene's germline CDR1 is SGHDN and CDR2 FVKESK. With 6 bases removed from V and 7 bases from J, the gap between germline ends came to 16 bases. CDR3 sequence: CASSRPGSAANVLTF. The CDR3 region has the DNA TGTGCCAGCAGTCGTCCAGGGTCCGCAGCCAACGTCCTGACTTTC.

This clone was detected once. The chain joins TRBV7-9 to TRBJ2-7; TRBD2 matches at 15 bases. V gave up 2 bases and J gave up 4 bases; unmatched junction bases: 9. The CDR3 has 18 residues. Germline V gives CDR1 SEHNR, CDR2 FQNEAQ (reference sequence). In DNA form, the CDR3 reads TGTGCCAGCAGCTTATCCGGACTAGCGGGAGGGAGGGGATACGAGCAGTACTTC. Translated, it gives CASSLSGLAGGRGYEQYF.

This clone appeared a few times. V is TRBV18 and J is TRBJ1-1; D possibly corresponds to TRBD1 (6 bases). This CDR3 has 14 residues. The germline gives CDR1 KGHSH, CDR2 LQKENI. V lost 7 bases and J 0 bases, leaving 12 bases between the germline ends. The CDR3 loop reads CASWTAPMNTEAFF. Here the CDR3 DNA reads TGTGCCAGCTGGACAGCGCCTATGAACACTGAAGCTTTCTTT.

The gene calls are TRBV18 and TRBJ1-1; the match to TRBD1 covers 7 bases. CDR3 length: 15 residues. The germline CDR1 and CDR2 sequences are KGHSH and LQKENI. V dropped 2 bases and J dropped 11; count of bases not matched to a gene: 14. The CDR3 spells CASSPSRQGTLKAFF. As DNA, the CDR3 is TGTGCCAGCTCACCATCGAGACAGGGAACCCTGAAGGCTTTCTTT.